Here is one T cell receptor (beta chain) with its context. Per the original methods: Amplifying reference gene primers gave estimates of nucleated cell counts. Data came from immunoSEQ multiplex PCR; TCRdb stores just in-frame clones and leaves some out. The V and J calls and clone size were taken over from that table, and D and trimming were inferred from the DNA. The table has 100,000 to 150,000 clones, 65% to 90% seen once; the top ten hold under 8%. This specimen belongs to a study of blood T cell repertoires in COVID-19. Study at large: Sites in the United States, Italy and Spain provided acute and convalescent COVID-19 samples. PBMCs, B-cell-depleted T cells, or T cells provided the cDNA or gDNA that made up the material.

CDR3 length equals 15 residues. The V segment lost 4 bases and the J segment 4 bases; nucleotides outside the gene matches: 6. Germline V CDR1 and CDR2: SGHRS, YFSETQ. The TCR originated in a man at least 80 years old with active or convalescent COVID-19. Material: peripheral blood. This sequence joins TRBV5-1 and TRBJ2-7; 12 bases align to TRBD2. CDR3 DNA sequence: TGCGCCAGCAGCCCGACCCTAGCGGGAGGGTACGAGCAGTACTTC. Translated: CASSPTLAGGYEQYF.